The 24 T cell receptor beta chains below come from one sample, sequenced in a study of CD8 T cells in Susac syndrome. Random-hexamer reverse transcription was applied to 0.5 to 1 ug RNA. One entry per CDR3 protein results from TCRdb running MiXCR on the immunoSEQ multiplex PCR reads. This sample has approximately 120,000 distinct CDR3 sequences, with more than 75% found just once. The sample was CD8+ T cells from PBMCs. The receptors were sampled from a human donor with multiple sclerosis.

In its sample, this clonotype was seen once. The V call is TRBV12-3 or TRBV12-4, the J call TRBJ2-3, with 11 nucleotides matching TRBD1. The CDR3 totals 16 residues. J lost 4 bases, V lost 7 bases, and 10 bases had no gene match. The CDR3 region is CASNLGTGGAADTQYF. The CDR3 nucleotides are TGTGCCAGCAATCTCGGGACAGGGGGTGCTGCAGATACGCAGTATTTT.

The chain recombines TRBV13 with TRBJ2-2; D is possibly TRBD1 (5 bases). Germline assignment: CDR1 PRHDT and CDR2 FYEKMQ (reference sequence). The CDR3 spans 12 residues. The CDR3 here is CATASDTGELFF. In DNA, the CDR3 is TGTGCGACAGCTTCAGACACCGGGGAGCTGTTTTTT.

Only a few counts were recorded for this clonotype. V gene TRBV2 combines with J gene TRBJ1-1, with no clear D. Trimming pared 6 bases from V and 1 base from J, leaving 9 bases between. Germline values: CDR1 SNHLY, CDR2 FYNNEI. The CDR3 contains 13 residues. CDR3 in DNA: TGTGCCAGCAGGGACCCCCCGAACACTGAAGCTTTCTTT. Translating gives CASRDPPNTEAFF.

J is TRBJ2-3 and V is TRBV7-2, with D uncertain. This CDR3 has 14 amino acids. Germline V gene sequence: CDR1 SGHTA, CDR2 FQGNSA. Trimming took 3 bases from V and 10 from J, leaving 17 bases between them. CDR3 region: CASSLGSLMVSQYF. CDR3 bases: TGTGCCAGCAGCTTGGGCTCACTCATGGTCTCGCAGTATTTT.

This sequence joins TRBV25-1 and TRBJ1-2; 9 bases line up with TRBD1. Germline lookup yields CDR1 MGHDK and CDR2 SYGVNS. The CDR3 sequence is 13 residues long. V lost 4 bases and J lost 6; bases outside the gene matches: 3. The CDR3 DNA sequence: TGTGCCAGCAGTGTACAGGGGGCGAATGGCTACACCTTC. This gives the protein CASSVQGANGYTF.

The chain uses TRBV9 and TRBJ1-4; tentatively, D is TRBD1 (5 bases). Germline CDR1 SGDLS, CDR2 YYNGEE. Trimming removed 0 bases at V and 4 bases at J, with 13 bases between. The CDR3 has 16 residues. DNA of the CDR3: TGTGCCAGCAGCGTAGGTCTCGACAGCTATAATGAAAAACTGTTTTTT. It translates to CASSVGLDSYNEKLFF.

J is TRBJ2-2 and V is TRBV3-1; 10 bases agree with TRBD2. V shed 4 bases, J shed 6 bases, and the junction held 8 bases outside the gene matches. The CDR3 is 16 residues long. Germline loops: CDR1 LGHDT, CDR2 YNNKEL (reference sequence). The CDR3 DNA sequence: TGTGCCAGCAGCCGGAGTCTAGCGGGAGAACCCGGGGAGCTGTTTTTT. Protein: CASSRSLAGEPGELFF.

The rearrangement joins TRBV28 to TRBJ2-7; no clear D. The V end lost 5 bases, the J end lost 4 bases, and 15 bases lay between the germline ends. The CDR3 covers 14 residues. Germline V gene lookup returns CDR1 MDHEN and CDR2 SYDVKM. As DNA, the CDR3 is TGTGCCAGCAGTCTAATCATCAGGATTTACGAGCAGTACTTC. Amino acid sequence: CASSLIIRIYEQYF.

The chain is built from TRBV30 and TRBJ2-1; D is ambiguous. Trimming removed 0 bases from V and 6 bases from J, with 3 bases in between. From germline, CDR1 is GTSNPN and CDR2 SVGIG (reference sequence). The CDR3 has 11 residues. The chain's CDR3 is CAWSVGNEQFF. For the CDR3, the DNA is TGTGCCTGGAGTGTAGGCAATGAGCAGTTCTTC.

The V and J genes are TRBV5-1 and TRBJ1-2; no definite D call. The V and J ends lost 4 bases and 6 bases respectively, with 10 bases between them. Germline V gene lookup returns CDR1 SGHRS and CDR2 YFSETQ. The CDR3 spans 12 residues. The CDR3 loop is CASSPVGDGYTF. CDR3 in DNA: TGCGCCAGCAGCCCCGTTGGGGATGGCTACACCTTC. Full variable domain (missing parts from reference TRBV5-1 and TRBJ1-2): KAGVTQTPRYLIKTRGQQVTLSCSPISGHRSVSWYQQTPGQGLQFLFEYFSETQRNKGNFPGRFSGRQFSNSRSEMNVSTLELGDSALYLCASSPVGDGYTFGSGTRLTVV.

In this sample, this clonotype turned up once. The V gene is TRBV11-2, the J gene TRBJ2-5, with D perhaps assigned TRBD1 or TRBD2 (5 bases each). CDR1 is SGHAT and CDR2 is FQNNGV in the germline V gene. CDR3 length: 14 amino acids. With 4 bases removed from V and 4 bases from J, the gap between germline ends came to 13 bases. The DNA of the CDR3 is TGTGCCAGCAGCTGGGACCTCCATCGAGAGACCCAGTACTTC. It yields the protein CASSWDLHRETQYF.

The J gene is TRBJ2-1, the V gene TRBV13, with unresolved D. The CDR3 is made up of 15 amino acids. V lost 5 bases and J 3 bases, leaving 14 bases between the germline ends. The germline CDR1 and CDR2 sequences are PRHDT and FYEKMQ (reference sequence). CDR3 in DNA: TGTGCCAGCAGCCCGCGCGACGAGTACTACAATGAGCAGTTCTTC. Translation: CASSPRDEYYNEQFF.

The gene calls are TRBV11-2 and TRBJ2-7; 7 bases match TRBD2. The germline V gene has CDR1 SGHAT and CDR2 FQNNGV. The J segment lost 0 bases and the V segment lost 5 bases, leaving 4 bases of the junction unmatched. The CDR3 loop spans 14 amino acids. Written as DNA, the CDR3 is TGTGCCAGCAGCCCAGCGGGAAACTCCTACGAGCAGTACTTC. The encoded protein is CASSPAGNSYEQYF. Together with reference TRBV11-2 and TRBJ2-7, the CDR3 gives the full variable domain: EAGVAQSPRYKIIEKRQSVAFWCNPISGHATLYWYQQILGQGPKLLIQFQNNGVVDDSQLPKDRFSAERLKGVDSTLKIQPAKLEDSAVYLCASSPAGNSYEQYFGPGTRLTVT.

The chain couples TRBV7-9 to TRBJ1-2; D gene unclear. The length of the CDR3 is 16 residues. V gave up 3 bases and J gave up 5 bases, with 19 bases separating them. CDR1 is SEHNR, CDR2 FQNEAQ, per germline (reference sequence). The CDR3 DNA follows: TGTGCCAGCAGCTTGGTCTCATCTGAGGAGATTTATGGCTACACCTTC. As protein: CASSLVSSEEIYGYTF.

J is TRBJ2-2 and V is TRBV19; D is unclear. Trimming took off 6 bases at V and 9 bases at J, with 14 bases between the two ends. Germline CDR1 LNHDA, CDR2 SQIVND (reference sequence). The CDR3 runs 13 residues. The CDR3 DNA sequence: TGTGCCAGTAGCGACACGCCTGGGAGGGAGCTGTTTTTT. This encodes CASSDTPGRELFF.

This chain joins TRBV4-1 and TRBJ2-7; perhaps TRBD1 as D (8 bases). The CDR3 contains 15 residues. Germline V gene sequence: CDR1 MGHRA, CDR2 YSYEKL. V gave up 1 base and J gave up 6 bases, with 16 bases separating them. CDR3: CASSQATGGGREQYF. CDR3 bases: TGCGCCAGCAGCCAAGCTACAGGGGGAGGGCGCGAGCAGTACTTC.

This chain connects TRBV11-2 to TRBJ1-2; D gene unclear. The ends were cut back, 8 bases at V and 1 base at J, with 17 bases in the middle. This CDR3 is built from 15 residues. Germline V gene data show CDR1 as SGHAT and CDR2 as FQNNGV. The CDR3 is CASEENRGINYGYTF. In DNA, the CDR3 is TGTGCCAGCGAGGAGAACAGAGGCATTAACTATGGCTACACCTTC.

The table lists this clonotype with a count of one. The rearrangement uses TRBV7-3 and TRBJ2-1, with D perhaps TRBD1 (5 bases). This CDR3 is built from 14 residues. V shed 3 bases and J shed 10 bases, with 16 bases lying between them. Germline V gene sequence: CDR1 SGHTA, CDR2 FQGTGA. The CDR3 bases are TGTGCCAGCAGCTTGGGGCAGGGTTCATGGGAGCAGTTCTTC. This gives the protein CASSLGQGSWEQFF.

V and J are TRBV12-3 or TRBV12-4 and TRBJ2-1; 7 bases are a match to TRBD2. The CDR3 runs 14 residues. The ends lost 5 bases at V and 6 bases at J; junction bases unmatched: 7. The CDR3 region has the DNA TGTGCCAGCAGTCCGACGGGGGGAGGCAATGAGCAGTTCTTC. As protein: CASSPTGGGNEQFF.

The rearrangement joins TRBV10-3 to TRBJ2-1; 8 bases agree with TRBD1. The CDR3 loop spans 12 amino acids. J was trimmed by 10 bases and V by 5 bases; bases with no gene match: 4. The germline V gene has CDR1 ENHRY and CDR2 SYGVKD. CDR3 sequence (DNA): TGTGCCATCAGTAGTACAGGGGGGGAGCAGTTCTTC. Translated, it gives CAISSTGGEQFF.

The chain links TRBV7-9 to TRBJ2-7; 7 bases match TRBD2. The germline V gene has CDR1 SEHNR and CDR2 FQNEAQ (reference sequence). The CDR3 covers 12 residues. J gave up 2 bases and V 10 bases, and 5 bases lay outside the gene matches. The CDR3 region is CATLAGTYEQYF. The CDR3 nucleotides read TGTGCCACCTTAGCGGGCACCTACGAGCAGTACTTC.

V gene TRBV7-9 combines with J gene TRBJ1-2, with TRBD1 matching 8 bases. V lost 3 bases and J lost 6; bases outside the gene matches: 6. Germline assignment: CDR1 SEHNR and CDR2 FQNEAQ (reference sequence). This CDR3 contains 14 residues. CDR3 sequence (DNA): TGTGCCAGCAGCTTTGCCGGGACAGGAGATGGCTACACCTTC. Protein product: CASSFAGTGDGYTF.

With respect to this clonotype: The junction and the germline gene differ at one end; a read error may be behind it. This chain connects TRBV7-8 to TRBJ2-7, with 7 bases lining up with TRBD2. CDR3 length equals 11 residues. Germline lookup yields CDR1 SGHVS and CDR2 FQNEAQ. CDR3 loop: CASSVAGEQYF. The DNA of the CDR3 is TGTGCCAGCAGCGTAGCGGGCGAGCAGTACTTC.

This sequence joins TRBV9 and TRBJ2-5; possible D gene TRBD2, 5 bases. This CDR3 contains 13 residues. V lost 0 bases to trimming and J lost 5 bases, with 8 bases between them. Per germline, CDR1 SGDLS and CDR2 YYNGEE. The CDR3 bases are TGTGCCAGCAGCGTAGGGACTCATGAGACCCAGTACTTC. It is translated as CASSVGTHETQYF.